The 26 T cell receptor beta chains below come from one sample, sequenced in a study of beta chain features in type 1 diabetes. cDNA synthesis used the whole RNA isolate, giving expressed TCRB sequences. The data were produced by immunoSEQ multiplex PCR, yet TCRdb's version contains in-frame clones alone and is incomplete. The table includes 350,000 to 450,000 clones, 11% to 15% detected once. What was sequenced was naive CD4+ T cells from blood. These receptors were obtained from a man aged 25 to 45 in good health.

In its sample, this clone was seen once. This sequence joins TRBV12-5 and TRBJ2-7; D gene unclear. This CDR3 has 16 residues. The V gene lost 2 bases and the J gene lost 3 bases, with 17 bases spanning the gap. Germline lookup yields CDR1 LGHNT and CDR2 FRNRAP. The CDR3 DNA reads TGTGCTAGTGGTTTGACACCCATCGGGTCTGGCTACGAGCAGTACGTC. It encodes CASGLTPIGSGYEQYV.

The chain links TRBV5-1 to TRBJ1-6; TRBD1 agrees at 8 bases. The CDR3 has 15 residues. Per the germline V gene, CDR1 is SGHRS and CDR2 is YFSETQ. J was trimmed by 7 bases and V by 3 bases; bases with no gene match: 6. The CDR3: CASSSRTGTNSPLHF. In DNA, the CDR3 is TGCGCCAGCAGCTCCAGGACAGGGACAAATTCACCCCTCCACTTT.

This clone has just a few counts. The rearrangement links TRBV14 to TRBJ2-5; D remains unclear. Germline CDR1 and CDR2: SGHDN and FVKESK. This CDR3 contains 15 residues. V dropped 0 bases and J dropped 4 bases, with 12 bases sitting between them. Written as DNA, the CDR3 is TGTGCCAGCAGCCAAGATTTTACCTCCCGAGAGACCCAGTACTTC. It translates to CASSQDFTSRETQYF.

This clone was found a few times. CDR3 sequence reads: CAISDGGNSPLHF. The DNA for the CDR3 is TGTGCCATCAGTGATGGGGGGAATTCACCCCTCCACTTT. The chain has TRBV10-3 and TRBJ1-6; D might be TRBD1 (5 bases). The germline CDR1 and CDR2 sequences are ENHRY and SYGVKD. The CDR3 runs to 13 residues. The V and J ends lost 3 bases and 7 bases respectively, with 7 bases between them.

The CDR3 reads CATSRASAGITDTQYF. The CDR3 DNA is TGTGCCACCAGCAGAGCCTCGGCCGGAATCACAGATACGCAGTATTTT. This chain uses TRBV15 with TRBJ2-3; D is uncertain. The CDR3 spans 16 residues. The V end lost 1 base, the J end lost 2 bases, and 13 bases lay between the germline ends. CDR1 is LNHNV and CDR2 is YYDKDF in the germline V gene (reference sequence).

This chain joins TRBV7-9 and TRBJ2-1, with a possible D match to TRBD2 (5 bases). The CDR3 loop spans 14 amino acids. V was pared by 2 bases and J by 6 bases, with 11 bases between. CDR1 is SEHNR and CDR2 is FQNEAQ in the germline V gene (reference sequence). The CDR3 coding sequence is TGTGCCAGCAGCTTATATGCTAGCAGCAATGAGCAGTTCTTC. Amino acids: CASSLYASSNEQFF.

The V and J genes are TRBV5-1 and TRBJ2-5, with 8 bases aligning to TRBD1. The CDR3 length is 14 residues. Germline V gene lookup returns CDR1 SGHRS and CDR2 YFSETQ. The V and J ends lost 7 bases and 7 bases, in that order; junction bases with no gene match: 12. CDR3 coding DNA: TGCGCCAGCGCACCGGGACAGGTTCCGCTGACCCAGTACTTC. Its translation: CASAPGQVPLTQYF.

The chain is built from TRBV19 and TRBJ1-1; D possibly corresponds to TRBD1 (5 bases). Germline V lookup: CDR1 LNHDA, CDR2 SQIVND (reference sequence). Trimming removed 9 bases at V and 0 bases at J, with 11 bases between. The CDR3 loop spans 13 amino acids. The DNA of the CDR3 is TGTGCCAGCGGGGGACCGGTGAACACTGAAGCTTTCTTT. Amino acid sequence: CASGGPVNTEAFF.

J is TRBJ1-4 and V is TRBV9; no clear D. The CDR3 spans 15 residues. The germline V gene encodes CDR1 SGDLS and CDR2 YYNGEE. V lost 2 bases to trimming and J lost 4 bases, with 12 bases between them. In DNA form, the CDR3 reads TGTGCCAGCAGCGTGGGAGGGCAGCTTAATGAAAAACTGTTTTTT. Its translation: CASSVGGQLNEKLFF.

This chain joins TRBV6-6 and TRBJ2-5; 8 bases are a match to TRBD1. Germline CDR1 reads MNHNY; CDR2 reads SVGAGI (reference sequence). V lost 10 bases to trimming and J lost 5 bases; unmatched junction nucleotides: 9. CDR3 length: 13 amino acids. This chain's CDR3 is CAIGTGKYETQYF. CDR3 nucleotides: TGTGCCATCGGGACAGGAAAATATGAGACCCAGTACTTC.

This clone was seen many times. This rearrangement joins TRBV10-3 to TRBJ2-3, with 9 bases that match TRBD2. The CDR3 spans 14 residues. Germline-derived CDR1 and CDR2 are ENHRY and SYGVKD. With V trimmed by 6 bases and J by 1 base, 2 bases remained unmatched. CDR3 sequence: CAISEREGTDTQYF. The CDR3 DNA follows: TGTGCCATCAGCGAGCGGGAGGGCACAGATACGCAGTATTTT.

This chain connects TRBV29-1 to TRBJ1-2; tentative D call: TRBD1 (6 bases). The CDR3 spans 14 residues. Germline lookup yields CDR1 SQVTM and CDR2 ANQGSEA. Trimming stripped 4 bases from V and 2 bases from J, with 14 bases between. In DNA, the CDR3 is TGCAGCGTTGTCGCGGGGGACACAAACTATGGCTACACCTTC. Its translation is CSVVAGDTNYGYTF.

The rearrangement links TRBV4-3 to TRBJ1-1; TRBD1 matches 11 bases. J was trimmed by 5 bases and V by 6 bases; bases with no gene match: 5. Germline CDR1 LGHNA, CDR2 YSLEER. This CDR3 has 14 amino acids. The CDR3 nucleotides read TGCGCCAGCAGGGTTGGGACAGGGGGAACTGAAGCTTTCTTT. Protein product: CASRVGTGGTEAFF.

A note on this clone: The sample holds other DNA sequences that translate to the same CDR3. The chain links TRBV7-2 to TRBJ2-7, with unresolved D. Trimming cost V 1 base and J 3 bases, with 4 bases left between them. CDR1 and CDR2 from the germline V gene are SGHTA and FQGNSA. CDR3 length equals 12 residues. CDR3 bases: TGTGCCAGCAGCTTAGGTAGCTACGAGCAGTACTTC. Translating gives CASSLGSYEQYF.

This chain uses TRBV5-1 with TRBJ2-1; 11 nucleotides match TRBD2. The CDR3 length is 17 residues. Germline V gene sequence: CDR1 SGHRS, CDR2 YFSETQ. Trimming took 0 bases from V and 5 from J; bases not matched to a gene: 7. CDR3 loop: CASSLGPLAGVHNEQFF. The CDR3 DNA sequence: TGCGCCAGCAGCTTGGGGCCACTAGCGGGAGTTCACAATGAGCAGTTCTTC.

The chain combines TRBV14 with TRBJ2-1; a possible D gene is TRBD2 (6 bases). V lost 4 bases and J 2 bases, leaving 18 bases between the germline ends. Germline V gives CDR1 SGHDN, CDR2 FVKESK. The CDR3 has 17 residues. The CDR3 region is CASSPREGSLPYNEQFF. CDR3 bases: TGTGCCAGCAGCCCGCGGGAAGGGTCCCTTCCCTACAATGAGCAGTTCTTC.

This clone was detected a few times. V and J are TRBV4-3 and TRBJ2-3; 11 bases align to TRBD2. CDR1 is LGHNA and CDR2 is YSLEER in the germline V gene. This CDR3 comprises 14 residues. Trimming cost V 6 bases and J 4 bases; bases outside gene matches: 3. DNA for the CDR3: TGCGCCAGCAGGATAGCGGGAGGGCCAGATACGCAGTATTTT. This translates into CASRIAGGPDTQYF.

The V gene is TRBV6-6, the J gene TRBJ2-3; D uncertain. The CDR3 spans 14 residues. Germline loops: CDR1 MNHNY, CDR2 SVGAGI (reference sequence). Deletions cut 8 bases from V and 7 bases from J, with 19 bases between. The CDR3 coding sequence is TGTGCCAGCCGCTTCCGGGCCAACGAGAATACGCAGTATTTT. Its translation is CASRFRANENTQYF.

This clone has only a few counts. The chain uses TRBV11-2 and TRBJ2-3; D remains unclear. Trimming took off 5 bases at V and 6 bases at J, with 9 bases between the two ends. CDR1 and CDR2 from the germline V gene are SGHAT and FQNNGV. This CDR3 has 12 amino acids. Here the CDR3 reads CASSPNMDTQYF. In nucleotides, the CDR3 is TGTGCCAGCAGCCCAAACATGGATACGCAGTATTTT.

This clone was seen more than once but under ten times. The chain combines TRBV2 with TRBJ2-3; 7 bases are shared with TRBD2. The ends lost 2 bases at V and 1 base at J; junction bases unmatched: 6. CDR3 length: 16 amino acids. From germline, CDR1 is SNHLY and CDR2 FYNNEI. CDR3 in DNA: TGTGCCAGCAGTGAACTCGGGCTAGCGGGCACAGATACGCAGTATTTT. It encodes CASSELGLAGTDTQYF.

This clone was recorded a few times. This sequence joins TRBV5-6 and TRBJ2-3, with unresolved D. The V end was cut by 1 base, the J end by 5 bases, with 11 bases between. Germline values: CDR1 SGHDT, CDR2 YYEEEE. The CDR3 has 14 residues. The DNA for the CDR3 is TGTGCCAGCAGCTTGATACGACTCGAAGATACGCAGTATTTT. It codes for CASSLIRLEDTQYF. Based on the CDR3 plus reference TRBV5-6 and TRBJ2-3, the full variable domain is DAGVTQSPTHLIKTRGQQVTLRCSPKSGHDTVSWYQQALGQGPQFIFQYYEEEERQRGNFPDRFSGHQFPNYSSELNVNALLLGDSALYLCASSLIRLEDTQYFGPGTRLTVL.

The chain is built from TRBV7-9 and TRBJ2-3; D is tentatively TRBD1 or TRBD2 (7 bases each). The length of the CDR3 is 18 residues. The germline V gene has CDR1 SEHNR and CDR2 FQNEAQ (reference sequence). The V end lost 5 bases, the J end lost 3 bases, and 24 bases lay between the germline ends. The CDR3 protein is CASSLGQPRLAGTDTQYF. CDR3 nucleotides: TGTGCCAGCAGCCTGGGACAGCCCAGACTAGCTGGAACAGATACGCAGTATTTT. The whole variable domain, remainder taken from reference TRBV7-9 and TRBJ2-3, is DTGVSQNPRHKITKRGQNVTFRCDPISEHNRLYWYRQTLGQGPEFLTYFQNEAQLEKSRLLSDRFSAERPKGSFSTLEIQRTEQGDSAMYLCASSLGQPRLAGTDTQYFGPGTRLTVL.

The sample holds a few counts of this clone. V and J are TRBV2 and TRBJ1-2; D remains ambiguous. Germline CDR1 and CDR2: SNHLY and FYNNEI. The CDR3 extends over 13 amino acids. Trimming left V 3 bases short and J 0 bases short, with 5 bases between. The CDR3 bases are TGTGCCAGCAGTGACTACGCTAACTATGGCTACACCTTC. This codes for CASSDYANYGYTF.

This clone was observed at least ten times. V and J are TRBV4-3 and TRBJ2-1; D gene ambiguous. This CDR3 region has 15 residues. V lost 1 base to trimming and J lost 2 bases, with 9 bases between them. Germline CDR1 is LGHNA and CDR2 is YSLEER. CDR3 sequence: CASSQGARTYNEQFF. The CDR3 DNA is TGCGCCAGCAGCCAAGGTGCTAGGACCTACAATGAGCAGTTCTTC.

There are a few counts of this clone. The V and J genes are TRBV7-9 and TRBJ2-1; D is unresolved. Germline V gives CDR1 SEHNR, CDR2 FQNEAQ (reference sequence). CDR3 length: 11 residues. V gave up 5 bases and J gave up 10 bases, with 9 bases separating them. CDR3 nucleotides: TGTGCCAGCAGCACACAAAGGGAGCAGTTCTTC. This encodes CASSTQREQFF.

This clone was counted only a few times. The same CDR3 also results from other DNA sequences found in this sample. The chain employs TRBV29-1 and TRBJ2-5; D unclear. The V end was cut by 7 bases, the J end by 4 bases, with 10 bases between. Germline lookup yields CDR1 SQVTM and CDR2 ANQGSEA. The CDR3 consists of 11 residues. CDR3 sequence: CSAAPGETQYF. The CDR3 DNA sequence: TGCAGCGCTGCCCCCGGAGAGACCCAGTACTTC.